Shown below are 16 T cell receptor beta chains from a single sample sequenced in a study of tumor and adjacent non-tumor tissue in lung cancer. TCRbeta libraries were built with three rounds of nested PCR, modified from ARM-PCR. One entry per CDR3 protein, called by TCRdb with MiXCR from the multiplex PCR reads. The sample includes some 78,000 distinct CDR3 sequences, around 86% of them seen just once. RNA was extracted from bulk tissue without any cell sorting. Sequenced sample: lung tumor tissue. The receptors shown here come from a woman between 45 and 60 years old with non-small cell lung cancer.

In the case of this clonotype: One junction end does not reproduce the germline sequence, and a read error may be involved. The rearrangement uses TRBV4-1 and TRBJ1-1; a weak D match, TRBD1 (6 bases). This CDR3 has 16 residues. Looked up from germline, CDR1 is MGHRA and CDR2 is YSYEKL. The CDR3 DNA sequence: TGCGCCAGGAGCCGAGATCTCTACAGGGTCGGCAGTGAAGCTTTCTTT. Residues: CARSRDLYRVGSEAFF.

This clonotype was seen once. An end of the junction does not agree with germline; a read error may underlie this. The rearrangement uses TRBV11-3 and TRBJ2-2, with D tentatively TRBD2 (5 bases). Germline V gene lookup returns CDR1 SGHNT and CDR2 YENEEA. The CDR3 is 13 amino acids. The CDR3 DNA reads as TGTGCCTGCAGCCACGGAACTAGTGGGGAGCCGTTTTTT. This gives the protein CACSHGTSGEPFF. Filled out from reference TRBV11-3 and TRBJ2-2, the complete variable domain reads EAGVVQSPRYKIIEKKQPVAFWCNPISGHNTLYWYLQNLGQGPELLIRYENEEAVDDSQLPKDRFSAERLKGVDSTLKIQPAELGDSAVYLCACSHGTSGEPFFGEGSRLTVL.

This clonotype was seen a few times. A read error is possible here, since a much larger clone lies one base away. This chain uses TRBV5-1 with TRBJ2-7; D unresolved. This CDR3 comprises 14 residues. Trimming pared 1 base from V and 5 bases from J, leaving 13 bases between. Germline V CDR1 and CDR2: SGHRS, YFSETQ. CDR3 protein: CASSLSVTLNEQYF. For the CDR3, the DNA is TGCGCCAGCAGCTTGAGCGTGACGCTCAACGAGCAGTACTTC.

This clonotype was seen only once. One end of the junction fails to match germline, which may point to a read error. The chain is built from TRBV28 and TRBJ2-7; no firm D call. Germline V gene data show CDR1 as MDHEN and CDR2 as SYDVKM. The CDR3 loop spans 16 amino acids. The CDR3 loop is CASGKITAGAPYEQYF. As DNA, the CDR3 is TGTGCCAGCGGAAAGATAACCGCAGGTGCCCCCTATGAGCAGTACTTC.

In the case of this clonotype: A junction end diverges from the germline sequence, so it may reflect a read error. The gene calls are TRBV20-1 and TRBJ1-6; D call uncertain. The CDR3 spans 12 residues. CDR1 and CDR2 (germline): DFQATT, SNEGSKA (reference sequence). The CDR3 reads CSAHNGSPFFHF. CDR3 in DNA: TGCAGTGCCCACAATGGGAGCCCTTTCTTCCATTTT.

Only one count was recorded for this clonotype. V gene TRBV20-1 combines with J gene TRBJ1-2; D might be TRBD1 (5 bases). Germline loops: CDR1 DFQATT, CDR2 SNEGSKA (reference sequence). This CDR3 comprises 14 residues. Trimming stripped 6 bases from V and 7 bases from J, with 21 bases between. CDR3 nucleotides: TGCAGTGCGCCCTCGGGGCCGGGGGTTACTGGCTACACCTTC. Translating it yields CSAPSGPGVTGYTF.

In its sample, this clonotype was seen a few times. The junction shows a germline mismatch at one end, possibly a read error. The rearrangement joins TRBV4-1 to TRBJ2-5; D gene ambiguous. This CDR3 spans 16 amino acids. CDR1 MGHRA and CDR2 YSYEKL come from the germline V gene. The CDR3 DNA sequence: TGCGCTAGCAGCCAAACCAAAAGGAACGGCCAAGAGACCCAGTACTTC. Amino acids: CASSQTKRNGQETQYF.

This clonotype was seen only once. A read error may account for a junction end that differs from germline. This rearrangement joins TRBV20-1 to TRBJ2-1; TRBD2 aligns across 9 bases. CDR1 and CDR2 (germline): DFQATT, SNEGSKA (reference sequence). This CDR3 has 15 amino acids. The CDR3 reads CSVRPGLAFGDVQLF. The CDR3 DNA is TGCAGTGTTAGACCGGGACTAGCATTCGGGGATGTGCAGTTATTC.

This rearrangement joins TRBV9 to TRBJ2-3; possibly TRBD2 for D (5 bases). V was shortened by 4 bases and J by 0 bases, with 9 bases between the two germline ends. CDR1 is SGDLS and CDR2 is YYNGEE in the germline V gene. The CDR3 has 14 residues. As DNA, the CDR3 is TGTGCCAGCAGCTGGACGGGAAGCACAGATACGCAGTATTTT. Its translation: CASSWTGSTDTQYF.

The rearrangement links TRBV11-2 to TRBJ2-2; no firm D call. Germline V gives CDR1 SGHAT, CDR2 FQNNGV. This CDR3 has 13 amino acids. The germline V and J ends were trimmed by 7 bases and 3 bases, with 9 bases remaining between them. The DNA of the CDR3 is TGTGCCAGCAAAAACTGGGACACCGGGGAGCTGTTTTTT. Amino acid sequence: CASKNWDTGELFF.

By proportion, this clonotype is medium-sized. This sequence joins TRBV6-7 and TRBJ2-1; 13 positions agree with TRBD2. TRBV6-7 is an ORF, and what it does is uncertain. The CDR3 sequence is 15 residues long. J gave up 8 bases and V 4 bases, and 5 bases lay outside the gene matches. The CDR3 reads CASSFRTSGRDEQFF. CDR3 coding DNA: TGTGCCAGCAGTTTTAGGACTAGCGGGAGAGATGAGCAGTTCTTC.

About this clonotype itself: The CDR3 carries no conserved terminal phenylalanine or tryptophan, so it likely arises from a read error. No DNA is shown, since the ends of the CDR3 on it are uncertain; the CDR3 is the one TCRdb lists. This chain uses TRBV12-3 or TRBV12-4 with TRBJ2-3. The CDR3 has 15 amino acids, counting both end residues. The chain's CDR3 is CASSLETLSTDTRYY.

For this clonotype: This may come from a read error, since a much larger clone is one base off. The chain couples TRBV6-5 to TRBJ1-5; D gene uncertain. Germline CDR1 reads MNHEY; CDR2 reads SVGAGI. This CDR3 has 12 amino acids. In DNA, the CDR3 is TGTGCCAGCAGTGGGCGGAATCAGGCCCAGCGTTTT. Residues: CASSGRNQAQRF.

In regard to this clonotype: The junction departs from the called germline gene at one end, perhaps through a read error. The chain is built from TRBV24-1 and TRBJ2-1; no definite D call. Looked up from germline, CDR1 is KGHDR and CDR2 is SFDVKD. The CDR3 length is 16 residues. CDR3: CVTSEASSRSFNEQFF. As DNA, the CDR3 is TGTGTCACCAGTGAGGCCAGCAGCAGATCCTTCAATGAGCAGTTCTTC.

J is TRBJ2-3 and V is TRBV11-2; 7 bases map to TRBD1. The CDR3 runs to 13 residues. V lost 2 bases, J lost 14 bases, and 10 bases stayed unmatched. CDR1 SGHAT and CDR2 FQNNGV come from the germline V gene. CDR3 residues: CASSLCGTDMRYF. The DNA of the CDR3 is TGTGCCAGCAGCTTATGTGGGACAGATATGCGGTATTTT.

About this clonotype itself: This could be a read error, since a much larger clone is one nucleotide away. CDR3 region: CASSSGGSVNEKQFF. CDR3 DNA: TGTGCCAGCAGCTCAGGAGGGTCGGTTAATGAAAAACAGTTTTTT. The rearrangement uses TRBV7-9 and TRBJ1-4; D gene ambiguous. In germline, CDR1 is SEHNR, CDR2 FQNEAQ (reference sequence). The CDR3 contains 15 residues. Full variable domain (missing parts from reference TRBV7-9 and TRBJ1-4): DTGVSQNPRHKITKRGQNVTFRCDPISEHNRLYWYRQTLGQGPEFLTYFQNEAQLEKSRLLSDRFSAERPKGSFSTLEIQRTEQGDSAMYLCASSSGGSVNEKQFFGSGTQLSVL.